This T cell receptor beta chain stems from a study of T cell repertoires in cytomegalovirus infection. Study-level information: A matching HLA type, together with CMV infection, was signaled by public TCR beta signatures. Study findings and constraints: Carriage of CMV together with the relevant HLA was identifiable through cumulative public TCR beta family frequency. The ex vivo response showed dominance by HLA-C-restricted CMV-specific TCR beta clonotypes.

CDR1 and CDR2 from the germline V gene are MGHRA and YSYEKL. Deletions cut 4 bases from V and 10 bases from J, with 5 bases between. The CDR3 runs 10 residues. This clonotype was detected a few times. Its antigen is not known. TCRdb used MiXCR to reprocess the reads, holding one entry per CDR3 protein. The sample records hundreds of thousands of distinct CDR3 sequences, under 40% being singletons. The TCR sequence derives from a human donor in good health (CMV status not recorded). Some clones in this sample may be carry-over from other donors' samples. The rearrangement joins TRBV4-1 to TRBJ2-1; D possibly corresponds to TRBD2 (5 bases). The sample taken for sequencing was PBMCs. CDR3 residues: CASSPGEQFF. The CDR3 DNA follows: TGCGCCAGCAGCCCGGGGGAGCAGTTCTTC.